Listed below are T cell receptor beta chains from one sample, sequenced in a study of beta chain features in type 1 diabetes. This table comes from immunoSEQ multiplex PCR, and its TCRdb copy is limited to in-frame clones, with some not included. The profile shows hundreds of thousands of clones, around 15% of them singletons. Sequenced material: naive CD4+ T cells from blood. Source of these receptors: a man younger than 35 with type 1 diabetes. Both conserved end residues are part of each CDR3. D genes are given only for firm matches. Expanded clones are given a class, and other clones once, few, many or no size at all.

d_gene,abundance,v_gene,j_gene,CDR3aa,CDR3nt
NA,few,TRBV7-3,TRBJ2-1,CASSSQPSYNEQFF,TGTGCCAGCAGCTCCCAACCCTCCTACAATGAGCAGTTCTTC
NA,NA,TRBV4-1,TRBJ1-1,CASSPAFRPNTEAFF,TGCGCCAGCAGTCCGGCTTTTCGACCGAACACTGAAGCTTTCTTT
NA,few,TRBV4-2,TRBJ2-3,CASSQDMANTDTQYF,TGTGCCAGCAGCCAAGATATGGCTAACACAGATACGCAGTATTTT
NA,NA,TRBV7-9,TRBJ1-2,CASSLVEESYGYTF,TGTGCCAGCAGCTTAGTAGAGGAGTCCTATGGCTACACCTTC
TRBD2,few,TRBV4-2,TRBJ2-7,CASSQRSGGRNFDEQYF,TGTGCCAGCAGCCAGAGGTCGGGGGGAAGGAATTTTGACGAGCAGTACTTC
TRBD2,few,TRBV29-1,TRBJ2-7,CSATMARTSGGTNSYEQYF,TGCAGCGCTACGATGGCCCGGACTAGCGGGGGGACGAACTCCTACGAGCAGTACTTC
NA,few,TRBV15,TRBJ2-2,CATSKPWTISNTGELFF,TGTGCCACCAGCAAACCGTGGACTATTAGTAACACCGGGGAGCTGTTTTTT
NA,NA,TRBV5-4,TRBJ2-7,CASSLDGRTVAYEQYF,TGTGCCAGCAGCTTGGATGGGCGGACGGTCGCCTACGAGCAGTACTTC
NA,few,TRBV2,TRBJ1-1,CASNPRGEPEAFF,TGTGCCAGCAACCCCAGGGGTGAGCCTGAAGCTTTCTTT
NA,few,TRBV5-1,TRBJ2-7,CASSLEGLAYEQYF,TGCGCCAGCAGCTTGGAGGGGTTAGCGTACGAGCAGTACTTC
NA,few,TRBV20-1,TRBJ1-1,CSASSTEAFF,TGCAGTGCTTCATCTACTGAAGCTTTCTTT
TRBD2,few,TRBV10-3,TRBJ2-7,CAISGQTSGPTYEQYF,TGTGCCATCAGCGGTCAGACTAGCGGGCCTACCTACGAGCAGTACTTC
TRBD1,NA,TRBV25-1,TRBJ1-2,CASSEGGRGLSGYTF,TGTGCCAGCAGTGAAGGGGGCAGGGGGCTTTCTGGCTACACCTTC
TRBD2,NA,TRBV2,TRBJ2-1,CASSVNSGSYNEQFF,TGTGCCAGCAGTGTAAATAGCGGGAGCTACAATGAGCAGTTCTTC
NA,few,TRBV10-3,TRBJ2-3,CAISESPGGPTADTQYF,TGTGCCATCAGTGAGTCTCCGGGGGGCCCTACGGCAGATACGCAGTATTTT
NA,NA,TRBV6-5,TRBJ2-5,CASSLGVWETQYF,TGTGCCAGCAGTTTAGGGGTATGGGAGACCCAGTACTTC
NA,few,TRBV5-1,TRBJ2-6,CASGPRGSGANVLTF,TGCGCCAGCGGCCCACGGGGCTCTGGGGCCAACGTCCTGACTTTC
TRBD1,few,TRBV7-9,TRBJ1-2,CASDEGQGYGYTF,TGTGCCAGCGACGAGGGACAGGGCTATGGCTACACCTTC
NA,NA,TRBV10-3,TRBJ1-5,CASTDSNQPQHF,TGTGCCTCGACAGATAGCAATCAGCCCCAGCATTTT
TRBD1,NA,TRBV11-2,TRBJ1-5,CASSPSGQGNQPQHF,TGTGCCAGCAGCCCTTCCGGACAGGGTAATCAGCCCCAGCATTTT
NA,NA,TRBV6-5,TRBJ2-5,CASSSNRVETQYF,TGTGCCAGCAGCTCTAATCGGGTTGAGACCCAGTACTTC
TRBD1,few,TRBV29-1,TRBJ1-4,CSVGPTGTDEKLFF,TGCAGCGTTGGACCGACAGGGACGGATGAAAAACTGTTTTTT
TRBD1,few,TRBV30,TRBJ1-1,CAWTQGAGSEAFF,TGTGCCTGGACACAGGGGGCAGGGTCTGAAGCTTTCTTT
NA,NA,TRBV29-1,TRBJ1-5,CSVLQGGQPQHF,TGCAGCGTTTTACAGGGCGGGCAGCCCCAGCATTTT
NA,few,TRBV11-2,TRBJ2-5,CASSLAVQETQYF,TGTGCCAGCAGCTTAGCAGTCCAAGAGACCCAGTACTTC
TRBD2,NA,TRBV7-9,TRBJ2-5,CASSHFSGTRGTQYF,TGTGCCAGCAGCCATTTTTCCGGGACTAGAGGGACCCAGTACTTC
NA,NA,TRBV7-7,TRBJ2-5,CASSLEPGHQETQYF,TGTGCTAGCAGCTTAGAGCCGGGACACCAAGAGACCCAGTACTTC
NA,NA,TRBV20-1,TRBJ2-5,CSARSRETQYF,TGCAGTGCTAGGTCCCGGGAGACCCAGTACTTC
NA,NA,TRBV5-4,TRBJ2-2,CASSSSGGGNTGELFF,TGTGCCAGCAGCTCCTCCGGCGGTGGGAACACCGGGGAGCTGTTTTTT